This T cell receptor beta chain was observed in a study of CD8 T cells in Susac syndrome. The length of the CDR3 is 16 residues. The V and J ends lost 2 bases and 4 bases respectively, with 16 bases between them. Germline values: CDR1 SGHRS, CDR2 YFSETQ. Reverse transcription used about 0.5 to 1 ug RNA and random hexamers. An immunoSEQ multiplex PCR generated amplified TCR beta CDR3 products spanning 54 Vbeta and 13 Jbeta. TCRdb itself ran the immunoSEQ multiplex PCR reads through MiXCR, one entry per CDR3 protein. Of 75,000 to 95,000 distinct CDR3 sequences detected, 90% to 95% appear once; the ten largest clones hold about 0.52%. This clonotype has only one observation.

This clonotype was obtained from a human donor with multiple sclerosis. Sequencing was done on a sample of CD8+ T cells from PBMCs. This chain joins TRBV5-1 and TRBJ1-5; TRBD1 is a possible D gene (6 bases). CDR3 sequence: CASSFPRRGANQPQHF. The CDR3 DNA reads as TGCGCCAGCAGCTTCCCCAGACGGGGGGCTAATCAGCCCCAGCATTTT.